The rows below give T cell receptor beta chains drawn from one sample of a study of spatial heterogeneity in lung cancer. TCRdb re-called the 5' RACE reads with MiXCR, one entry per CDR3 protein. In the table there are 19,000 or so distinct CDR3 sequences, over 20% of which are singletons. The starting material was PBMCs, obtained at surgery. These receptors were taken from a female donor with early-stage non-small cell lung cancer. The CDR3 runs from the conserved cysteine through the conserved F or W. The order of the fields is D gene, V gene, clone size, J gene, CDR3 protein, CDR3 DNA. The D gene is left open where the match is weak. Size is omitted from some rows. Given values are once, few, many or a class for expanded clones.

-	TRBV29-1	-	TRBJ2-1	CSVVPQGLSYNEQFF	TGCAGCGTTGTACCTCAGGGGCTTTCCTACAATGAGCAGTTCTTC
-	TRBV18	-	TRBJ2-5	CASSRQASQETQYF	TGTGCCAGCTCACGTCAGGCTTCCCAAGAGACCCAGTACTTC
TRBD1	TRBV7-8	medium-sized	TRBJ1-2	CATKLGTDYGYTF	TGTGCCACTAAACTTGGGACAGACTATGGCTACACCTTC
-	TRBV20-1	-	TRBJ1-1	CSARDPDSGAEAFF	TGCAGTGCTAGAGATCCGGATTCGGGCGCTGAAGCTTTCTTT
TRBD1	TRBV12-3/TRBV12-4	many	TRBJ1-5	CASSLEGRGAQPQHF	TGTGCCAGCAGTTTAGAGGGCAGGGGGGCTCAGCCCCAGCATTTT
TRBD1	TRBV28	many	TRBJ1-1	CASRYRTGKNTEAFF	TGTGCCAGCAGGTATAGGACAGGCAAGAACACTGAAGCTTTCTTT
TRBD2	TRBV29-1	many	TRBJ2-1	CSVTSGSFNEQFF	TGCAGCGTAACTAGCGGGAGTTTCAATGAGCAGTTCTTC
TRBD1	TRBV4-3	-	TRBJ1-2	CASSQVGTGSGYTF	TGCGCCAGCAGCCAAGTTGGGACAGGGTCTGGCTACACCTTC
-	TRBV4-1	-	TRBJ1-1	CASSQVYGISTEAFF	TGCGCCAGCAGCCAAGTTTACGGGATTTCCACTGAAGCTTTCTTT
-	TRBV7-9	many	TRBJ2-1	CASRPPSAEQFF	TGTGCCAGCAGGCCCCCGTCTGCTGAGCAGTTCTTC
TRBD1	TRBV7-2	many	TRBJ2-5	CASSSNRGKETQYF	TGTGCCAGCAGCTCAAACAGGGGGAAAGAGACCCAGTACTTC
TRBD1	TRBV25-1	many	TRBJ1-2	CASSRDRDNYGYTF	TGTGCCAGCAGCCGGGACAGGGATAACTATGGCTACACCTTC
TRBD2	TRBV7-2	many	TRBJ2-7	CASSLGTSVDEQYF	TGTGCCAGCAGCTTAGGGACTAGCGTTGACGAGCAGTACTTC
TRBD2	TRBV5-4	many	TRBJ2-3	CASKRASERGADTQYF	TGTGCCAGCAAGCGGGCCTCGGAGCGGGGGGCAGATACGCAGTATTTT
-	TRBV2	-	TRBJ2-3	CASKRFIHPQDTQYF	TGTGCCAGCAAAAGGTTCATACACCCTCAAGATACGCAGTATTTT
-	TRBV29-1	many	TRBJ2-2	CSARETGELFF	TGCAGCGCCAGGGAGACCGGGGAGCTGTTTTTT
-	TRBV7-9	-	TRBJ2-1	CASSSGGAGTNLNEQFF	TGTGCCAGCAGTTCCGGAGGAGCGGGGACAAACCTCAATGAGCAGTTCTTC
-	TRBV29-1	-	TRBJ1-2	CSVDSFNYGYTF	TGCAGCGTTGACAGCTTTAACTATGGCTACACCTTC
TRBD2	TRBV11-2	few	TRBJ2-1	CASSLGAAGRFNEQFF	TGTGCCAGCAGCTTAGGAGCAGCGGGGCGGTTCAATGAGCAGTTCTTC
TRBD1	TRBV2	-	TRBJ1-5	CASSSGTGFKNQPQHF	TGTGCCAGCAGCTCCGGGACAGGTTTCAAGAATCAGCCCCAGCATTTT
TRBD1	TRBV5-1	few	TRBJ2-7	CASSLSGQPFYEQYF	TGCGCCAGCAGCTTGTCGGGACAGCCGTTCTACGAGCAGTACTTC
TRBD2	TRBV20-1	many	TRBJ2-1	CSARGLAEHNEQFF	TGCAGTGCCCGGGGACTAGCGGAACACAATGAGCAGTTCTTC
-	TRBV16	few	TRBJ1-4	CASSQGAFLTAGEKLFF	TGTGCCAGCAGCCAAGGGGCCTTCTTAACTGCGGGCGAAAAACTGTTTTTT
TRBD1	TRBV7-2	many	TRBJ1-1	CASSLETGGTEAFF	TGTGCCAGCAGCTTAGAAACAGGGGGCACTGAAGCTTTCTTT
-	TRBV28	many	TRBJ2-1	CASSSGAYNEQFF	TGTGCCAGCAGTTCCGGGGCGTACAATGAGCAGTTCTTC
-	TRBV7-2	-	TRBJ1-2	CASSQDSGYTF	TGTGCCAGCAGCCAGGACAGTGGCTACACCTTC
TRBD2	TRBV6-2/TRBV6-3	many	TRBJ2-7	CASRMTSGVHEQYF	TGTGCCAGCAGAATGACTAGCGGTGTGCACGAGCAGTACTTC
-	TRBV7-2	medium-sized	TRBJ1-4	CASSLSGRINEKLFF	TGTGCCAGCAGCTTAAGCGGCAGGATTAATGAAAAACTGTTTTTT
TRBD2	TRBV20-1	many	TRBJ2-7	CSARNPGLAGDEQYF	TGCAGTGCTCGCAATCCGGGACTAGCGGGAGACGAGCAGTACTTC
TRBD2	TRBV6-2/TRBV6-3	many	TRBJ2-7	CASSYAGGPYEQYF	TGTGCCAGCAGTTACGCGGGAGGGCCCTACGAGCAGTACTTC
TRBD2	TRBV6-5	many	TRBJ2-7	CASRTYLAASSYEQYF	TGTGCCAGCCGCACGTACCTAGCGGCTAGCTCCTACGAGCAGTACTTC
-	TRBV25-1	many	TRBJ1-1	CASSEYWQNTEAFF	TGTGCCAGCAGTGAATATTGGCAGAACACTGAAGCTTTCTTT
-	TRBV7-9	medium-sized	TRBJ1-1	CASSPLGQTDWGTAEAFF	TGTGCCAGCAGCCCTCTCGGCCAAACGGATTGGGGAACGGCTGAAGCTTTCTTT
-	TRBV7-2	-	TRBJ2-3	CASSLESRADTQYF	TGTGCCAGCAGCTTAGAATCTCGCGCAGATACGCAGTATTTT
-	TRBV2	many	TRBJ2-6	CASSEAGGFGANVLTF	TGTGCCAGCAGTGAAGCGGGGGGCTTTGGGGCCAACGTCCTGACTTTC
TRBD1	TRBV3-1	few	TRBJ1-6	CATGTGDSPLHF	TGTGCCACCGGGACAGGGGACTCACCCCTCCACTTT
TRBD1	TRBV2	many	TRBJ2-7	CASATGVGTYEQYF	TGTGCCAGCGCCACAGGGGTGGGGACCTACGAGCAGTACTTC
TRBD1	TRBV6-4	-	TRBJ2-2	CASSPGTGAPTGELFF	TGTGCCAGCAGTCCCGGGACAGGGGCCCCTACCGGGGAGCTGTTTTTT
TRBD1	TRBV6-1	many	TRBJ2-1	CASSEKQGAYNEQFF	TGTGCCAGCAGTGAAAAGCAGGGGGCCTACAATGAGCAGTTCTTC
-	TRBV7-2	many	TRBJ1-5	CASSLRGENQPQHF	TGTGCCAGCAGCTTAAGGGGGGAAAATCAGCCCCAGCATTTT
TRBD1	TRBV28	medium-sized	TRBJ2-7	CASSSNRGSLYEQYF	TGTGCCAGCAGTTCAAACAGGGGAAGCCTCTACGAGCAGTACTTC
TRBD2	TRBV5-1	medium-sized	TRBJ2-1	CASSLGSGRAREQFF	TGCGCCAGCAGCTTGGGTAGCGGGAGGGCCCGGGAGCAGTTCTTC
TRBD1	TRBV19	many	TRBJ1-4	CASSKGTAATNEKLFF	TGTGCCAGTAGTAAAGGGACAGCTGCAACTAATGAAAAACTGTTTTTT
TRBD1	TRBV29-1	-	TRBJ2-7	CSVRGSRDRYEQYF	TGCAGCGTTAGGGGATCCCGGGACAGGTACGAGCAGTACTTC
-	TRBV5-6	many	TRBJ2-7	CASSAPQGRRYEQYF	TGTGCCAGCAGCGCGCCACAGGGTAGGCGCTACGAGCAGTACTTC
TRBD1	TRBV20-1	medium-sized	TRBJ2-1	CSAPPAGDREGSEQFF	TGCAGTGCCCCCCCCGCGGGGGACAGGGAGGGTAGTGAGCAGTTCTTC
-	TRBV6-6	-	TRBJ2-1	CATFAYNEQFF	TGTGCCACCTTCGCGTACAATGAGCAGTTCTTC